These 18 T cell receptor beta chains originate from one sample sequenced in a study of T cells after yellow fever vaccination. Via MiXCR, TCRdb re-called the 5' RACE reads, giving one row per CDR3 protein. The table shows about 110,000 distinct CDR3 sequences, with under 9% occurring only once. The sample in question was CD8+ T cells sorted from PBMCs, obtained 45 days after the yellow fever booster vaccination. Receptors were obtained from a man aged 25 to 45 who received the YFV17D yellow fever vaccine.

This clonotype was counted at least ten times. The rearrangement links TRBV7-9 to TRBJ1-1; TRBD1 might be the D (6 bases). CDR1 and CDR2 (germline): SEHNR, FQNEAQ (reference sequence). CDR3 length: 15 amino acids. V lost 0 bases to trimming and J lost 4 bases, with 12 bases between them. Here the CDR3 reads CASSLASGASTEAFF. DNA of the CDR3: TGTGCCAGCAGCTTAGCGTCAGGGGCGAGCACTGAAGCTTTCTTT.

In its sample, this clonotype was seen many times. The CDR3 is CASSPARLKDRGRPDTQYF. The DNA of the CDR3 is TGTGCCAGCAGTCCCGCCCGCTTAAAGGACAGGGGGCGCCCAGATACGCAGTATTTT. The chain recombines TRBV28 with TRBJ2-3, with 11 bases that match TRBD1. The ends lost 5 bases at V and 4 bases at J; junction bases unmatched: 17. Germline assignment: CDR1 MDHEN and CDR2 SYDVKM. There are 19 residues in the CDR3. The complete variable domain, with remaining parts taken from reference TRBV28 and TRBJ2-3, reads DVKVTQSSRYLVKRTGEKVFLECVQDMDHENMFWYRQDPGLGLRLIYFSYDVKMKEKGDIPEGYSVSREKKERFSLILESASTNQTSMYLCASSPARLKDRGRPDTQYFGPGTRLTVL.

This sequence joins TRBV5-1 and TRBJ2-6, with D hard to call. In germline, CDR1 is SGHRS, CDR2 YFSETQ. The ends were cut back, 2 bases at V and 0 bases at J, with 21 bases in the middle. The CDR3 runs to 20 residues. Here the CDR3 DNA reads TGCGCCAGCAGCTTTTCATCCCTGGGTACTTTTCTCTCTGGGGCCAACGTCCTGACTTTC. This sequence encodes CASSFSSLGTFLSGANVLTF.

This clonotype was counted many times. V gene TRBV20-1 combines with J gene TRBJ1-5; D is possibly TRBD1 (5 bases). The CDR3 has 12 residues. Germline V CDR1 and CDR2: DFQATT, SNEGSKA (reference sequence). The V end was cut by 0 bases, the J end by 5 bases, with 5 bases between. CDR3 loop: CSAREGDQPQHF. As DNA, the CDR3 is TGCAGTGCTAGAGAGGGGGATCAGCCCCAGCATTTT.

This clonotype was found many times. The CDR3 DNA is TGTGCCAGCACCCCTTTATTTAGCGGGAGGTACGAGCAGTACTTC. Its protein product is CASTPLFSGRYEQYF. The J gene is TRBJ2-7, the V gene TRBV27; TRBD2 agrees at 10 bases. Germline assignment: CDR1 MNHEY and CDR2 SMNVEV (reference sequence). V lost 7 bases, J lost 4 bases, and 10 bases stayed unmatched. This CDR3 has 15 residues.

In this sample, this clonotype turned up many times. V gene TRBV11-2 combines with J gene TRBJ2-7; D not resolved. Germline lookup yields CDR1 SGHAT and CDR2 FQNNGV. The CDR3 has 14 amino acids. V gave up 2 bases and J gave up 3 bases, with 11 bases separating them. The CDR3: CASSLSGGNYEQYF. In DNA, the CDR3 is TGTGCCAGCAGCTTATCGGGCGGAAACTACGAGCAGTACTTC.

Many counts were recorded for this clonotype. The V call is TRBV9, the J call TRBJ2-1; tentative D call: TRBD2 (5 bases). The CDR3 extends over 12 amino acids. Trimming shortened V by 6 bases and J by 7 bases, and 11 bases separated the two germline ends. The germline gives CDR1 SGDLS, CDR2 YYNGEE. CDR3 residues: CASTRDGNEQFF. The CDR3 nucleotides read TGTGCCAGCACCCGGGATGGAAATGAGCAGTTCTTC.

The CDR3 here is CASSYGQGFDGYTF. The CDR3 DNA reads TGTGCCAGCAGCTACGGACAGGGTTTTGATGGCTACACCTTC. This chain connects TRBV5-6 to TRBJ1-2, with 8 bases identical to TRBD1. The CDR3 spans 14 residues. Germline V gene sequence: CDR1 SGHDT, CDR2 YYEEEE. Germline trimming cut 3 bases from V and 6 bases from J; bases unmatched to any gene: 7.

In this sample, this clonotype turned up a few times. The genes are TRBV30 and TRBJ2-2; a possible D gene is TRBD1 (5 bases). The CDR3 runs to 11 residues. Germline lookup yields CDR1 GTSNPN and CDR2 SVGIG (reference sequence). V was clipped by 4 bases and J by 6 bases, with 6 bases between them. The CDR3 coding sequence is TGTGCCTGGAAGGGGCCCGGGGAGCTGTTTTTT. Its translation is CAWKGPGELFF. The variable domain in full, completed from reference TRBV30 and TRBJ2-2, reads SQTIHQWPATLVQPVGSPLSLECTVEGTSNPNLYWYRQAAGRGLQLLFYSVGIGQISSEVPQNLSASRPQDRQFILSSKKLLLSDSGFYLCAWKGPGELFFGEGSRLTVL.

This clonotype has ten or more counts. The rearrangement links TRBV20-1 to TRBJ2-7; D call uncertain. CDR1 and CDR2 (germline): DFQATT, SNEGSKA (reference sequence). This CDR3 is built from 12 residues. Trimming took 3 bases from V and 0 from J, leaving 6 bases between them. The CDR3 protein is CSASGHSYEQYF. The CDR3 DNA is TGCAGTGCTAGCGGGCACTCCTACGAGCAGTACTTC.

This clonotype was counted at least ten times. The chain couples TRBV29-1 to TRBJ2-1; D is ambiguous. Germline CDR1 SQVTM, CDR2 ANQGSEA. V lost 5 bases and J lost 5, with 25 bases in between. This CDR3 has 17 amino acids. CDR3 sequence (DNA): TGCAGCGTTCAATCGGCAGGTCCGAGCACCAGAGACAATGAGCAGTTCTTC. Protein: CSVQSAGPSTRDNEQFF.

This clonotype was detected only a few times. The chain uses TRBV5-1 and TRBJ2-7; D unresolved. This CDR3 contains 16 residues. Per the germline V gene, CDR1 is SGHRS and CDR2 is YFSETQ. V gave up 4 bases and J gave up 0 bases, with 17 bases separating them. Written as DNA, the CDR3 is TGCGCCAGCAGCCCGGAACTTTCGATAAACTCCTACGAGCAGTACTTC. Protein sequence: CASSPELSINSYEQYF.

In this sample, this clonotype turned up a few times. The V gene is TRBV15, the J gene TRBJ2-1, with TRBD2 as a possible D gene (6 bases). Trimming pared 1 base from V and 9 bases from J, leaving 28 bases between. The V gene's germline CDR1 is LNHNV and CDR2 YYDKDF (reference sequence). The CDR3 contains 19 residues. The CDR3 sequence is CATSRVLSGEGGHLFEQFF. The CDR3 DNA sequence: TGTGCCACCAGCAGAGTACTCAGCGGCGAGGGAGGACATCTTTTTGAGCAGTTCTTC.

Ten or more counts support this clonotype. The chain joins TRBV10-2 to TRBJ2-5; D not resolved. Germline CDR1 and CDR2: WSHSY and SAAADI. The CDR3 contains 12 residues. Trimming took off 0 bases at V and 5 bases at J, with 4 bases between the two ends. Here the CDR3 reads CASSESGETQYF. The CDR3 DNA reads as TGCGCCAGCAGTGAGTCCGGGGAGACCCAGTACTTC.

This chain joins TRBV7-9 and TRBJ2-3; D uncertain. The CDR3 runs 13 residues. V lost 3 bases to trimming and J lost 6 bases, with 10 bases between them. Per the germline V gene, CDR1 is SEHNR and CDR2 is FQNEAQ (reference sequence). The CDR3 reads CASSFGGDDTQYF. As DNA, the CDR3 is TGTGCCAGCAGCTTTGGTGGGGATGATACGCAGTATTTT.

The chain links TRBV30 to TRBJ2-2; D is undetermined. Deletions cut 1 base from V and 6 bases from J, with 3 bases between. CDR3 length: 11 residues. The germline V gene encodes CDR1 GTSNPN and CDR2 SVGIG (reference sequence). The CDR3 here is CAWSDPGELFF. The CDR3 coding sequence is TGTGCCTGGAGTGACCCCGGGGAGCTGTTTTTT.

This clonotype was observed many times. The chain employs TRBV29-1 and TRBJ2-5; 9 bases are a match to TRBD2. Germline V gene sequence: CDR1 SQVTM, CDR2 ANQGSEA. V lost 3 bases to trimming and J lost 2 bases; unmatched junction nucleotides: 1. This CDR3 region has 13 residues. The CDR3 sequence: CSVETSGQETQYF. CDR3 sequence (DNA): TGCAGCGTTGAGACTAGCGGACAAGAGACCCAGTACTTC.

This clonotype was picked up a small number of times. This chain uses TRBV7-9 with TRBJ1-2; 8 bases are a match to TRBD1. V trimming: 5 bases; J trimming: 7 bases; junction bases outside the gene matches: 15. CDR3 size: 16 residues. Germline V gives CDR1 SEHNR, CDR2 FQNEAQ (reference sequence). Written as DNA, the CDR3 is TGTGCCAGCAGCCAAGGAGCGAGACAGGGGACGAGTGGCTACACCTTC. Amino acids: CASSQGARQGTSGYTF.